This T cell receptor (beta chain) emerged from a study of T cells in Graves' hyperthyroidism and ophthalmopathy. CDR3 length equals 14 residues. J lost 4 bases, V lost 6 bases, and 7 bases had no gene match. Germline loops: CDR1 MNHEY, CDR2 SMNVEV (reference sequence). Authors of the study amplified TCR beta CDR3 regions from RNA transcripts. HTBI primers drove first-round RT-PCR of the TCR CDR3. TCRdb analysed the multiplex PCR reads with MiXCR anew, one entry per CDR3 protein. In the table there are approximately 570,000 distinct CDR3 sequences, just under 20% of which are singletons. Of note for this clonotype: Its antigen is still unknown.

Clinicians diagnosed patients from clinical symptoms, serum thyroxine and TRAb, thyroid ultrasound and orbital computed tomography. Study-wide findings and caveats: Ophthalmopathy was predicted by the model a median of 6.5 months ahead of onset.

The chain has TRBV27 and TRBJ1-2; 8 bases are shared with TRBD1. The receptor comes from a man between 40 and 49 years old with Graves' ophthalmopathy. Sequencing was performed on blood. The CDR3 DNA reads TGTGCCAGCAGGCCCCCAGGGACAGGCTATGGCTACACCTTC. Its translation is CASRPPGTGYGYTF.